This T cell receptor (beta chain) was documented in a study of response to subunit inactivated influenza vaccine. Each CDR3 protein is one row after TCRdb ran MiXCR on the RT-PCR reads. The profile covers around 570,000 distinct CDR3 sequences, with about 11% appearing a single time and approximately 10% taken by the ten largest. Separately, the same data were catalogued under a study of T cells expressing NK-cell markers. That study adds: cDNA encoding TCR beta was synthesized via 5'RACE template switching incorporating UMIs. It was still unclear whether expanded NKG2C+ T cell clones were HCMV specific.

Material: PBMCs from blood, obtained on the day of vaccination. This receptor was obtained from a man aged 45-65 years who received an inactivated influenza vaccine.

The CDR3 sequence: CASSLNRVHRGGELFF. The CDR3 DNA reads as TGTGCCAGCAGCCTCAACAGGGTGCACCGGGGCGGGGAGCTGTTTTTT. The chain uses TRBV12-3 or TRBV12-4 and TRBJ2-2; maybe TRBD1 (6 bases). This CDR3 spans 16 amino acids. V lost 6 bases to trimming and J lost 7 bases, with 21 bases between them.